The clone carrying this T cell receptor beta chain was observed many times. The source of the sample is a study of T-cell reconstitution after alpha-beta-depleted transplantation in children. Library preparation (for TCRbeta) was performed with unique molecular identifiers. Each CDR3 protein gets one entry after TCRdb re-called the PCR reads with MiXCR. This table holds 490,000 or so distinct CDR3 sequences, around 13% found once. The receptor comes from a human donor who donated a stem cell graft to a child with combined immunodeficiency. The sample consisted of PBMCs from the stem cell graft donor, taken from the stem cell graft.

The CDR3 here is CASSAYGGSATEAFF. The CDR3 nucleotides are TGTGCCAGCAGTGCGTACGGGGGGTCTGCCACTGAAGCTTTCTTT. This chain uses TRBV12-3 or TRBV12-4 with TRBJ1-1; D is perhaps TRBD1 (5 bases). V lost 5 bases and J lost 4, with 17 bases in between. The CDR3 has 15 amino acids.